This TCR beta chain stems from a study of blood T cell repertoires in COVID-19. Study-wide context: Spain, Italy and the United States supplied samples that represented acute and convalescent COVID-19.

Original data processing: For nucleated cells, counts were estimated from reference gene primer amplification. Only in-frame clones appear in the TCRdb table, and some are missing; sequencing was by immunoSEQ multiplex PCR. The DNA gave D and trimming, while V, J and clone size come from that table. Here the sample spans approximately 160,000 clones, roughly 80% being singletons. The receptor comes from a woman older than 75 with acute or convalescent COVID-19. Sequenced input: peripheral blood.

CDR3 DNA sequence: TGTGCCAGCAGCAAACGCCTATGGGACAGGGAACAGACCCAGTACTTC. Protein product: CASSKRLWDREQTQYF. The chain links TRBV21-1 to TRBJ2-5; TRBD1 is the table's D call and was not checked against the DNA. TRBV21-1 is assigned pseudogene status. This CDR3 is built from 16 residues.